This T cell receptor (beta chain) was sequenced during a study of blood T cell repertoires in COVID-19. The CDR3 sequence is 14 residues long. The V gene lost 5 bases and the J gene lost 6 bases, with 11 bases spanning the gap. Germline loops: CDR1 LGHDT, CDR2 YNNKEL (reference sequence). Original processing notes: Nucleated cell number was recorded as an estimate derived from reference gene primer amplification. Generated by immunoSEQ multiplex PCR, the TCRdb table keeps only in-frame clones and is missing some. V, J and clone size reflect that table, while D and trimming were determined from the DNA. The sample holds 200,000 or so clones, roughly 88% seen once. Assignment of participants to cohorts was predicated upon participant-reported clinical history.

Sequenced sample: PBMCs or T cells enriched from blood (not recorded which). The gene calls are TRBV3-1 (or the pseudogene TRBV3-2) and TRBJ1-6; the D gene is possibly TRBD1 (6 bases). The receptor's source is a woman in her 40s with acute COVID-19. This CDR3 is CASSKGVGNSPLHF. The CDR3 DNA follows: TGTGCCAGCAGCAAGGGGGTGGGTAATTCACCCCTCCACTTT.